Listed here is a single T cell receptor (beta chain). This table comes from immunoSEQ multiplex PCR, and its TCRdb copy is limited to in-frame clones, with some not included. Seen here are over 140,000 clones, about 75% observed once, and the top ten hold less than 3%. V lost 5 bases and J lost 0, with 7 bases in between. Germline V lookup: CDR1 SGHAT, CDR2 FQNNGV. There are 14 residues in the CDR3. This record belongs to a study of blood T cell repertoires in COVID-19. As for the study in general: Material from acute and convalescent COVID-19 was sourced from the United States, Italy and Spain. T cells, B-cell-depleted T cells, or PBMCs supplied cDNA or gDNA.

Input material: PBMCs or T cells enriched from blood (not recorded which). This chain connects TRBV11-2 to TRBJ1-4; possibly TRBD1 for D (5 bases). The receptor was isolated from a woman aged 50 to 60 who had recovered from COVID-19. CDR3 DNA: TGTGCCAGCAGCACCAGGGCAACTAATGAAAAACTGTTTTTT. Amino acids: CASSTRATNEKLFF.